This T cell receptor beta chain was sequenced in a study of T cell responses to AZD1222 COVID-19 vaccine. Trimming cost V 2 bases and J 8 bases; bases outside gene matches: 12. Germline CDR1 reads GTSNPN; CDR2 reads SVGIG (reference sequence). CDR3 length: 15 residues. Findings and caveats of the study: The donor cohort was predominantly white British with a female majority, and clonal diversity may have been underestimated. A reported finding is that nearly half of spike-specific TCRs target unmutated variant regions. Of the AZD1222 recipients, only 5 or 6 were seropositive at baseline. Sampling captured repertoires only after the peak T cell response.

Of note for this clone: The antigen is undetermined.

The table came from immunoSEQ multiplex PCR; TCRdb's copy has only in-frame clones and leaves some out. Of 120,000 to 150,000 clones listed, around nine tenths were seen once; the top ten hold 2.8%. The receptor was isolated from an adult in good health. The sequencing used peripheral blood, collected on day 0 of MenACWY control vaccination. The chain employs TRBV30 and TRBJ1-2; 9 bases are a match to TRBD1. This CDR3 is CAWSSIQGAIQGYTF. The CDR3, as DNA: TGTGCCTGGAGTTCCATACAGGGGGCCATTCAGGGCTACACCTTC.